One sample yielded the 22 T cell receptor beta chains listed below, sequenced in a study of T cell responses to AZD1222 COVID-19 vaccine. Profiled with immunoSEQ multiplex PCR; TCRdb holds only in-frame clones, not every one. The sample consists of around 99,000 clones, over 80% of them appearing once. This material consisted of peripheral blood, taken on day 0 of AZD1222 vaccination. The receptor source for this set is an adult in good health.

This rearrangement joins TRBV30 to TRBJ2-2; no firm D call. The V gene lost 0 bases and the J gene lost 1 base, with 6 bases spanning the gap. The germline gives CDR1 GTSNPN, CDR2 SVGIG (reference sequence). CDR3 size: 14 residues. CDR3 sequence (DNA): TGTGCCTGGAGTGTCGTCAGGAACACCGGGGAGCTGTTTTTT. Residues: CAWSVVRNTGELFF.

V gene TRBV4-2 combines with J gene TRBJ2-3; no clear D gene. Trimming stripped 5 bases from V and 2 bases from J, with 11 bases between. CDR3 size: 14 residues. CDR1 and CDR2 from the germline V gene are LGHNA and YNFKEQ. CDR3 sequence (DNA): TGTGCCAGCAGCTCCCGGAAAAACACAGATACGCAGTATTTT. This codes for CASSSRKNTDTQYF.

The chain is built from TRBV6-6 and TRBJ1-5; D possibly corresponds to TRBD1 (5 bases). The CDR3 length is 15 residues. The germline gives CDR1 MNHNY, CDR2 SVGAGI (reference sequence). Trimming shortened V by 5 bases and J by 3 bases, and 14 bases separated the two germline ends. CDR3 in amino acids: CASSLHRGVNQPQHF. The CDR3 DNA reads as TGTGCCAGCAGTCTCCACCGGGGGGTCAATCAGCCCCAGCATTTT.

This clone was detected only once. The CDR3 nucleotides read TGTGCCAGCAGCCAGGGAGGGAACTATGGCTACACCTTC. Its translation is CASSQGGNYGYTF. The V call is TRBV3-1 (or the pseudogene TRBV3-2), the J call TRBJ1-2, with no clear D. The germline V and J ends were trimmed by 3 bases and 2 bases, with 7 bases remaining between them. This CDR3 spans 13 amino acids. The germline V gene has CDR1 LGHDT and CDR2 YNNKEL (reference sequence).

The rearrangement uses TRBV27 and TRBJ1-5, with 9 bases fitting TRBD1. CDR3 size: 18 residues. V dropped 6 bases and J dropped 0; count of bases not matched to a gene: 12. CDR1 is MNHEY, CDR2 SMNVEV, per germline (reference sequence). CDR3 DNA sequence: TGTGCCAGCAGCCCCACCGGGGGACAGGGTTATAGCAATCAGCCCCAGCATTTT. This translates into CASSPTGGQGYSNQPQHF.

The rearrangement links TRBV10-3 to TRBJ1-2; D possibly corresponds to TRBD1 (5 bases). The germline gives CDR1 ENHRY, CDR2 SYGVKD. The CDR3 extends over 13 amino acids. V lost 8 bases to trimming and J lost 2 bases, with 12 bases between them. Here the CDR3 DNA reads TGTGCCATCTCCACGGGGGGGAACTATGGCTACACCTTC. It translates to CAISTGGNYGYTF.

CDR3 sequence (DNA): TGTGCCAGCAGCCCAGGGACTAGCGGGACCGGGGAGCTGTTTTTT. This sequence encodes CASSPGTSGTGELFF. The chain joins TRBV7-7 to TRBJ2-2; 12 nucleotides align to TRBD2. The CDR3 is made up of 15 amino acids. The ends lost 5 bases at V and 5 bases at J; junction bases unmatched: 3. CDR1 is SSHAT and CDR2 is FNYEAQ in the germline V gene (reference sequence).

This chain joins TRBV30 and TRBJ1-4; D gene ambiguous. Trimming cost V 4 bases and J 8 bases, with 20 bases left between them. Germline V gene lookup returns CDR1 GTSNPN and CDR2 SVGIG (reference sequence). The CDR3 runs 15 residues. CDR3 nucleotide sequence: TGTGCCTGGACGGTAGCGGGCTCCAGGTTGGAAAAACTGTTTTTT. This gives the protein CAWTVAGSRLEKLFF.

This chain joins TRBV12-5 and TRBJ1-6; possibly TRBD1 for D (6 bases). This CDR3 has 13 amino acids. Trimming took off 6 bases at V and 8 bases at J, with 11 bases between the two ends. Germline values: CDR1 LGHNT, CDR2 FRNRAP. CDR3 loop: CASGTYRDSPLHF. The CDR3 nucleotides read TGTGCTAGTGGAACGTACAGGGATTCACCCCTCCACTTT. The full variable domain, with the rest looked up from reference TRBV12-5 and TRBJ1-6, is DARVTQTPRHKVTEMGQEVTMRCQPILGHNTVFWYRQTMMQGLELLAYFRNRAPLDDSGMPKDRFSAEMPDATLATLKIQPSEPRDSAVYFCASGTYRDSPLHFGNGTRLTVT.

This chain links TRBV6-5 with TRBJ1-3; 7 bases align to TRBD1. CDR3 length: 15 amino acids. The germline gives CDR1 MNHEY, CDR2 SVGAGI. Losses at the gene ends were 9 bases for V and 1 base for J; bases not matched to a gene: 9. CDR3 DNA: TGTGCCAGTCGATTCGGACAGGTTTCTGGAAACACCATATATTTT. Translation: CASRFGQVSGNTIYF.

The rearrangement links TRBV7-7 to TRBJ2-1; TRBD1 aligns across 9 bases. Germline CDR1 is SSHAT and CDR2 is FNYEAQ (reference sequence). The CDR3 is made up of 15 amino acids. J lost 9 bases, V lost 4 bases, and 10 bases had no gene match. CDR3 sequence: CASSSSDTGGGEQFF. The CDR3 bases are TGTGCCAGCAGCTCCTCAGACACAGGGGGCGGTGAGCAGTTCTTC. The full variable domain, rest sourced from reference TRBV7-7 and TRBJ2-1, is GAGVSQSPRYKVTKRGQDVTLRCDPISSHATLYWYQQALGQGPEFLTYFNYEAQPDKSGLPSDRFSAERPEGSISTLTIQRTEQRDSAMYRCASSSSDTGGGEQFFGPGTRLTVL.

J is TRBJ1-6 and V is TRBV2; a weak D match, TRBD1 (5 bases). The CDR3 covers 16 residues. V lost 0 bases and J 0 bases, leaving 6 bases between the germline ends. From germline, CDR1 is SNHLY and CDR2 FYNNEI. CDR3 sequence: CASSEAGTSYNSPLHF. Written as DNA, the CDR3 is TGTGCCAGCAGTGAAGCCGGGACCTCCTATAATTCACCCCTCCACTTT.

The genes are TRBV29-1 and TRBJ1-2; D unclear. This CDR3 is 14 amino acids long. The germline V gene encodes CDR1 SQVTM and CDR2 ANQGSEA. V was shortened by 6 bases and J by 1 base, with 15 bases between the two germline ends. CDR3: CSVTTLTVNYGYTF. The CDR3 coding sequence is TGCAGCGTAACGACCTTAACGGTTAACTATGGCTACACCTTC.

The chain combines TRBV18 with TRBJ1-2; D is perhaps TRBD1 (5 bases). Germline-derived CDR1 and CDR2 are KGHSH and LQKENI. Trimming took off 2 bases at V and 4 bases at J, with 11 bases between the two ends. The CDR3 runs 14 residues. This CDR3 reads CASSPTGGSYGYTF. For the CDR3, the DNA is TGTGCCAGCTCACCAACCGGGGGGTCCTATGGCTACACCTTC.

This clone came up once. This chain connects TRBV9 to TRBJ2-2, with unresolved D. Trimming took 0 bases from V and 2 from J, leaving 8 bases between them. CDR1 is SGDLS and CDR2 is YYNGEE in the germline V gene. CDR3 length equals 15 residues. CDR3 sequence (DNA): TGTGCCAGCAGCGTAGGCGCCCCAAACACCGGGGAGCTGTTTTTT. Its protein is CASSVGAPNTGELFF.

As regards this clone: Compared with germline, one end of the junction differs, possibly owing to a read error. The CDR3 DNA is TGTGCCAGCAGCTTAGAGAACAACGGGGAGCTGTTTTTT. Its translation: CASSLENNGELFF. The chain has TRBV11-2 and TRBJ2-2, with D unresolved. The CDR3 has 13 residues. Germline V gives CDR1 SGHAT, CDR2 FQNNGV.

This clone appeared a single time. J is TRBJ2-7 and V is TRBV5-4; D uncertain. The length of the CDR3 is 12 residues. Germline loops: CDR1 SGHNT, CDR2 YYREEE (reference sequence). V shed 3 bases and J shed 6 bases, with 10 bases lying between them. The CDR3: CASSSAGPEQYF. The DNA for the CDR3 is TGTGCCAGCAGCTCCGCCGGGCCCGAGCAGTACTTC.

DNA for the CDR3: TGTGCCAGCAGTTGGAATAGCGGGGGGGATTACGAGCAGTACTTC. Its translation is CASSWNSGGDYEQYF. The J gene is TRBJ2-7, the V gene TRBV6-5; 11 bases match TRBD2. J gave up 4 bases and V 4 bases, and 6 bases lay outside the gene matches. The CDR3 extends over 15 amino acids. Germline CDR1 reads MNHEY; CDR2 reads SVGAGI.

The chain uses TRBV18 and TRBJ1-4, with D hard to call. The germline CDR1 and CDR2 sequences are KGHSH and LQKENI. V lost 2 bases and J lost 3, with 10 bases in between. The CDR3 has 15 amino acids. CDR3 sequence: CASSPMAAANEKLFF. In nucleotides, the CDR3 is TGTGCCAGCTCACCAATGGCCGCAGCTAATGAAAAACTGTTTTTT.

The gene calls are TRBV19 and TRBJ2-3; 9 nucleotides agree with TRBD2. Germline V lookup: CDR1 LNHDA, CDR2 SQIVND (reference sequence). V was pared by 6 bases and J by 1 base, with 11 bases of the junction left unmatched. This CDR3 is 17 amino acids long. CDR3 sequence: CASSPTGTSYRTDTQYF. The CDR3 coding sequence is TGTGCCAGTAGCCCGACCGGGACTAGCTATCGCACAGATACGCAGTATTTT.

The V and J genes are TRBV9 and TRBJ2-2; D may be TRBD1 (6 bases). The germline V and J ends were trimmed by 2 bases and 6 bases, with 14 bases remaining between them. This CDR3 spans 15 amino acids. Per the germline V gene, CDR1 is SGDLS and CDR2 is YYNGEE. The DNA of the CDR3 is TGTGCCAGCAGCGTTCGGTCAGGGGCGGCCGGGGAGCTGTTTTTT. Translating gives CASSVRSGAAGELFF.

The gene calls are TRBV6-5 and TRBJ1-4, with 8 bases lining up with TRBD1. CDR1 is MNHEY and CDR2 is SVGAGI in the germline V gene. The CDR3 sequence is 14 residues long. The V and J ends lost 4 bases and 8 bases, in that order; junction bases with no gene match: 6. CDR3 loop: CASSSPGQAEKLFF. Written as DNA, the CDR3 is TGTGCCAGCAGTTCTCCGGGACAGGCCGAAAAACTGTTTTTT.